These 16 T cell receptor beta chains were sequenced from one sample in a study of shared clonotypes between healthy human individuals. Sequencing used immunoSEQ multiplex PCR; TCRdb keeps in-frame clones, though not all of them. The top ten hold under 0.65% of the sample, which has some 1,100,000 clones, roughly 74% seen once. The sample was memory CD4+ T cells from PBMCs. Subset meaning: CD45RA-negative fraction. The receptors stem from a man in his late teens or twenties in good health. Some clones in this sample may be carry-over from other donors' samples.

V usage is TRBV30 and J usage is TRBJ1-6; D gene unclear. V was clipped by 1 base and J by 5 bases, with 3 bases between them. The germline V gene encodes CDR1 GTSNPN and CDR2 SVGIG (reference sequence). The CDR3 runs 12 residues. The CDR3 sequence is CAWSANNSPLHF. The CDR3 DNA sequence: TGTGCCTGGAGTGCCAATAATTCACCCCTCCACTTT.

The chain couples TRBV19 to TRBJ2-5, with TRBD2 matching over 11 bases. V lost 3 bases and J lost 4; bases outside the gene matches: 16. This CDR3 has 19 amino acids. Germline V gene sequence: CDR1 LNHDA, CDR2 SQIVND (reference sequence). The CDR3 loop is CASSIIRATSGTSRETQYF. DNA for the CDR3: TGTGCCAGTAGTATTATTCGGGCGACTAGCGGGACCAGTAGAGAGACCCAGTACTTC.

Of note for this clone: Other DNA sequences in the same sample also yield this CDR3. The chain has TRBV7-9 and TRBJ2-2; D is unresolved. Germline V gene sequence: CDR1 SEHNR, CDR2 FQNEAQ (reference sequence). V lost 3 bases and J lost 5, with 10 bases in between. The CDR3 has 14 residues. The CDR3 DNA is TGTGCCAGCAGCTTGGGTGGTAGTACCGGGGAGCTGTTTTTT. This codes for CASSLGGSTGELFF.

The chain carries TRBV4-2 and TRBJ2-3; TRBD2 matches 11 bases. The germline V gene has CDR1 LGHNA and CDR2 YNFKEQ. Trimming at V came to 0 bases and at J to 0 bases, leaving 2 bases not matched to a gene. The CDR3 runs 17 residues. CDR3 in DNA: TGTGCCAGCAGCCAAGACCCTAGCGGGGGGAGCACAGATACGCAGTATTTT. Amino acid sequence: CASSQDPSGGSTDTQYF.

Written as DNA, the CDR3 is TGTGCCAGCAGCCAAGATGGCGCGGGAGGGACTTACAATGAGCAGTTCTTC. It translates to CASSQDGAGGTYNEQFF. The gene calls are TRBV4-2 and TRBJ2-1; 9 positions match TRBD2. This CDR3 is 17 amino acids long. V lost 0 bases to trimming and J lost 4 bases; unmatched junction nucleotides: 7. CDR1 is LGHNA and CDR2 is YNFKEQ in the germline V gene.

The rearrangement uses TRBV11-2 and TRBJ2-1; TRBD2 matches 10 bases. Germline CDR1 reads SGHAT; CDR2 reads FQNNGV. This CDR3 is built from 14 residues. After removal of 5 bases from V and 8 bases from J, the junction contained 6 bases not matched to a gene. The CDR3 loop reads CASSRAGGEDEQFF. The CDR3 region has the DNA TGTGCCAGCAGCCGAGCGGGAGGGGAGGATGAGCAGTTCTTC.

The genes are TRBV15 and TRBJ1-2; D unresolved. From germline, CDR1 is LNHNV and CDR2 YYDKDF (reference sequence). The CDR3 length is 13 residues. Trimming took off 0 bases at V and 5 bases at J, with 7 bases between the two ends. DNA for the CDR3: TGTGCCACCAGCAGAGATGGGCGGTATGGCTACACCTTC. This codes for CATSRDGRYGYTF.

The rearrangement links TRBV9 to TRBJ1-1; D unclear. V was clipped by 3 bases and J by 2 bases, with 8 bases between them. The germline V gene has CDR1 SGDLS and CDR2 YYNGEE. There are 13 residues in the CDR3. In nucleotides, the CDR3 is TGTGCCAGCAGCGACCGTATAAACACTGAAGCTTTCTTT. Its translation: CASSDRINTEAFF. Full variable domain (rest looked up from reference TRBV9 and TRBJ1-1): DSGVTQTPKHLITATGQRVTLRCSPRSGDLSVYWYQQSLDQGLQFLIQYYNGEERAKGNILERFSAQQFPDLHSELNLSSLELGDSALYFCASSDRINTEAFFGQGTRLTVV.

The rearrangement joins TRBV15 to TRBJ1-4; 9 bases are a match to TRBD1. Germline V lookup: CDR1 LNHNV, CDR2 YYDKDF (reference sequence). The CDR3 extends over 14 amino acids. V lost 7 bases, J lost 13 bases, and 13 bases stayed unmatched. The CDR3 region has the DNA TGTGCCACCATGGGACAGGGCCCTGCTGATAGACTGTTTTTT. Amino acid sequence: CATMGQGPADRLFF. Based on the CDR3 plus reference TRBV15 and TRBJ1-4, the full variable domain is DAMVIQNPRYQVTQFGKPVTLSCSQTLNHNVMYWYQQKSSQAPKLLFHYYDKDFNNEADTPDNFQSRRPNTSFCFLDIRSPGLGDTAMYLCATMGQGPADRLFFGSGTQLSVL.

CDR3 region: CASSRPQGRGQPQHF. CDR3 sequence (DNA): TGTGCCAGCAGTCGGCCCCAGGGTCGAGGGCAGCCCCAGCATTTT. This chain links TRBV28 with TRBJ1-5; TRBD1 might be the D (5 bases). Germline-derived CDR1 and CDR2 are MDHEN and SYDVKM. The CDR3 sequence is 15 residues long. Trimming left V 5 bases short and J 7 bases short, with 18 bases between. Looking up the rest from reference TRBV28 and TRBJ1-5 gives the full variable domain: DVKVTQSSRYLVKRTGEKVFLECVQDMDHENMFWYRQDPGLGLRLIYFSYDVKMKEKGDIPEGYSVSREKKERFSLILESASTNQTSMYLCASSRPQGRGQPQHFGDGTRLSIL.

The V call is TRBV2, the J call TRBJ1-2; no clear D. The V gene's germline CDR1 is SNHLY and CDR2 FYNNEI. V shed 6 bases and J shed 4 bases, with 9 bases lying between them. This CDR3 comprises 12 residues. CDR3 DNA: TGTGCCAGCAGCCCGGAGGGCTATGGCTACACCTTC. It specifies CASSPEGYGYTF. Full variable domain (remainder filled in from reference TRBV2 and TRBJ1-2): EPEVTQTPSHQVTQMGQEVILRCVPISNHLYFYWYRQILGQKVEFLVSFYNNEISEKSEIFDDQFSVERPDGSNFTLKIRSTKLEDSAMYFCASSPEGYGYTFGSGTRLTVV.

The rearrangement uses TRBV27 and TRBJ1-2, with D perhaps matching TRBD1 (6 bases). The V end lost 4 bases, the J end lost 4 bases, and 13 bases lay between the germline ends. Germline CDR1 reads MNHEY; CDR2 reads SMNVEV (reference sequence). The CDR3 sequence is 14 residues long. The CDR3 region has the DNA TGTGCCAGCAGTTCAGACAGGAACCTCTATGGCTACACCTTC. This codes for CASSSDRNLYGYTF.

This clone was picked up one time. At the DNA level, this CDR3 is encoded by other sequences in the same sample as well. The rearrangement links TRBV28 to TRBJ2-5, with D perhaps TRBD2 (5 bases). CDR1 is MDHEN and CDR2 is SYDVKM in the germline V gene. This CDR3 has 14 amino acids. V was trimmed by 5 bases and J by 2 bases, leaving 12 bases between them. The CDR3 loop is CASSPRTGQETQYF. Here the CDR3 DNA reads TGTGCCAGCAGTCCTCGGACGGGACAAGAGACCCAGTACTTC.

The chain uses TRBV5-1 and TRBJ2-2; 7 positions agree with TRBD1. After removal of 4 bases from V and 1 base from J, the junction contained 4 bases not matched to a gene. Germline CDR1 reads SGHRS; CDR2 reads YFSETQ. This CDR3 contains 15 residues. The CDR3 coding sequence is TGCGCCAGCAGCCCACAGGGGTGGAACACCGGGGAGCTGTTTTTT. Translation gives CASSPQGWNTGELFF.

This clone was seen once. V gene TRBV6-6 combines with J gene TRBJ2-5; D is perhaps TRBD2 (5 bases). V was shortened by 5 bases and J by 5 bases, with 15 bases between the two germline ends. Germline V gene lookup returns CDR1 MNHNY and CDR2 SVGAGI (reference sequence). There are 14 residues in the CDR3. The DNA of the CDR3 is TGTGCCAGCAGTCCCCCGGGAAGTGGGGAGACCCAGTACTTC. Translation gives CASSPPGSGETQYF.

To note about this clone: This sample includes further DNA sequences coding for the same CDR3. V and J are TRBV11-2 and TRBJ2-1; D is uncertain. Looked up from germline, CDR1 is SGHAT and CDR2 is FQNNGV. The CDR3 is made up of 13 amino acids. The V gene lost 1 base and the J gene lost 5 bases, with 6 bases spanning the gap. The CDR3 here is CASSLGRNNEQFF. The CDR3 coding sequence is TGTGCCAGCAGCTTAGGCCGAAACAATGAGCAGTTCTTC.